One sample yielded the 7 T cell receptor beta chains listed below, sequenced in a study of blood T cell repertoires in COVID-19. Measured with immunoSEQ multiplex PCR; TCRdb has only the in-frame clones, and not every one. The table lists 150,000 or so clones, about 80% of them singletons. Sequences were obtained from peripheral blood. Every receptor here comes from a woman between 55 and 75 years old with acute or convalescent COVID-19.

V is TRBV28 and J is TRBJ1-2, with D possibly matching TRBD1 (5 bases). The CDR3 is 14 residues long. V was cut by 1 base and J by 4 bases, with 10 bases left in between. In germline, CDR1 is MDHEN, CDR2 SYDVKM. CDR3 residues: CASSLLGPSYGYTF. The CDR3 DNA sequence: TGTGCCAGCAGTTTATTGGGGCCCAGCTATGGCTACACCTTC.

The rearrangement uses TRBV11-2 and TRBJ1-4, with D hard to call. This CDR3 has 15 residues. V gave up 2 bases and J gave up 5 bases, with 12 bases separating them. The germline V gene encodes CDR1 SGHAT and CDR2 FQNNGV. The CDR3 is CASSLSPSPNEKLFF. In nucleotides, the CDR3 is TGTGCCAGCAGCTTATCACCTAGCCCCAATGAAAAACTGTTTTTT.

The CDR3 loop reads CSIGGHYGYTF. The CDR3 DNA reads as TGCAGCATAGGAGGACACTATGGCTACACCTTC. This sequence joins TRBV29-1 and TRBJ1-2; D not resolved. The germline V gene encodes CDR1 SQVTM and CDR2 ANQGSEA. This CDR3 spans 11 amino acids. The V and J ends lost 8 bases and 3 bases respectively, with 10 bases between them.

V is TRBV29-1 and J is TRBJ1-2; D is ambiguous. The CDR3 has 12 residues. CDR1 is SQVTM and CDR2 is ANQGSEA in the germline V gene. V shed 0 bases and J shed 7 bases, with 9 bases lying between them. CDR3 nucleotide sequence: TGCAGCGTTGAAGATAAGTTGGCTGGCTACACCTTC. Its protein is CSVEDKLAGYTF.

V gene TRBV27 combines with J gene TRBJ2-7; D not resolved. CDR3 length equals 13 residues. Trimming removed 2 bases at V and 2 bases at J, with 7 bases between. The germline V gene has CDR1 MNHEY and CDR2 SMNVEV (reference sequence). The CDR3 here is CASSLGTAYEQYF. The DNA for the CDR3 is TGTGCCAGCAGTTTAGGAACAGCCTACGAGCAGTACTTC.

The genes are TRBV11-3 and TRBJ2-1, with 9 nucleotides matching TRBD2. The V and J ends lost 4 bases and 13 bases, in that order; junction bases with no gene match: 8. This CDR3 is built from 13 residues. The germline V gene has CDR1 SGHNT and CDR2 YENEEA. The CDR3, as DNA: TGTGCCAGCAGCTCCACCGGACTAGCGTCCCAGTTCTTC. Residues: CASSSTGLASQFF.

The chain is built from TRBV15 and TRBJ1-4, with D maybe TRBD1 (6 bases). The CDR3 covers 15 residues. The germline V gene has CDR1 LNHNV and CDR2 YYDKDF (reference sequence). Trimming took 4 bases from V and 8 from J, leaving 17 bases between them. As DNA, the CDR3 is TGTGCCACCAGCACCGGGAGGACAGTAGGCGAAAAACTGTTTTTT. Its protein is CATSTGRTVGEKLFF.